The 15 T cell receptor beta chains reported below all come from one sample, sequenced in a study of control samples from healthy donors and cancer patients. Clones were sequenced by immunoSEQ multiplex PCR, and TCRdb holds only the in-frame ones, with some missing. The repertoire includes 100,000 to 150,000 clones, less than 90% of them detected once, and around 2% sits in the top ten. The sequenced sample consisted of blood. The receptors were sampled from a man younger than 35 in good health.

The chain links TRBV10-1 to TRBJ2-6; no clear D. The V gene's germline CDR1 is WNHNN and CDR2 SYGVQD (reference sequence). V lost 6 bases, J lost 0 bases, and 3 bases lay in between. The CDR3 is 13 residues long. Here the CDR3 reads CASSPSGANVLTF. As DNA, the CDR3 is TGCGCCAGCAGCCCCTCTGGGGCCAACGTCCTGACTTTC.

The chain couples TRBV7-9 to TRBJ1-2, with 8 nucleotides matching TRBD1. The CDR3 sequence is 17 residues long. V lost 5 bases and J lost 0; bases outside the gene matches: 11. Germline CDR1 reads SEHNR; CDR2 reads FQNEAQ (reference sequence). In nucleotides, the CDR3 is TGTGCCAGCAGCCTCCTATCCACAGGGGGGACTAACTATGGCTACACCTTC. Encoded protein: CASSLLSTGGTNYGYTF.

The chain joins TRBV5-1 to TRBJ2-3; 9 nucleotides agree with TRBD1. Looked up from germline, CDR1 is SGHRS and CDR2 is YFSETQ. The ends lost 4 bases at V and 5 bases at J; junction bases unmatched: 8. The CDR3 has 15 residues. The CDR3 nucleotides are TGCGCCAGCAGCCAGGACAGGGGTCGAGGAGATACGCAGTATTTT. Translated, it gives CASSQDRGRGDTQYF.

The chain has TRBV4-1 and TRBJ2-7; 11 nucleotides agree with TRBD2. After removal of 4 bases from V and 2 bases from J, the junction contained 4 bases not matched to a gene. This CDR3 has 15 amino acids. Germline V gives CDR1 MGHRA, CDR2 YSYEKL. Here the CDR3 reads CASSRGTSGTYEQYF. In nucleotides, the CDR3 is TGCGCCAGCAGCCGCGGGACTAGCGGTACCTACGAGCAGTACTTC.

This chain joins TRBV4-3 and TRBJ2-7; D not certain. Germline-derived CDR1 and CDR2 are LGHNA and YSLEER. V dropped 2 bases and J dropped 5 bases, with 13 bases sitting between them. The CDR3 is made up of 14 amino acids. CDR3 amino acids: CASSQILRGHEQYF. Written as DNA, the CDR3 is TGCGCCAGCAGCCAAATTCTACGTGGTCACGAGCAGTACTTC.

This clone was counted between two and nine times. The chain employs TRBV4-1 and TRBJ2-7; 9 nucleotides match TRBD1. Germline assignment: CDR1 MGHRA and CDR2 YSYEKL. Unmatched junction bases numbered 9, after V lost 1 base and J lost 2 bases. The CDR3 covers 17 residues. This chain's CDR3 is CASSQGDRAGFTYEQYF. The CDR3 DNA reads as TGCGCCAGCAGCCAAGGGGACAGGGCGGGATTTACCTACGAGCAGTACTTC.

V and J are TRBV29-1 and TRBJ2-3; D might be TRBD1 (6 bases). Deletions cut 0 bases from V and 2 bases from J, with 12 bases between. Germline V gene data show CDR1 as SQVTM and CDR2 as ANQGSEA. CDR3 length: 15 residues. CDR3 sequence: CSVEDKTGFTDTQYF. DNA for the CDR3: TGCAGCGTTGAAGATAAAACAGGGTTCACAGATACGCAGTATTTT.

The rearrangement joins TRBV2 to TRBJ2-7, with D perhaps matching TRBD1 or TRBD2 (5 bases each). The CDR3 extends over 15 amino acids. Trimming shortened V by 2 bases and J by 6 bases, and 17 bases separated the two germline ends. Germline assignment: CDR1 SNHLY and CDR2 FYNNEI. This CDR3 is CASSEMPGRAGEQYF. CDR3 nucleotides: TGTGCCAGCAGTGAAATGCCGGGCAGGGCGGGCGAGCAGTACTTC.

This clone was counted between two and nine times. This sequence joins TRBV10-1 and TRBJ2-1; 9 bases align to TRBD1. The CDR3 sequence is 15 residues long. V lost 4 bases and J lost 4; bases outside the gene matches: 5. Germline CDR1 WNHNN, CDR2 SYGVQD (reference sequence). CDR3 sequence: CASSAGTGSYNEQFF. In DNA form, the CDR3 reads TGCGCCAGCAGTGCCGGGACAGGGTCATACAATGAGCAGTTCTTC.

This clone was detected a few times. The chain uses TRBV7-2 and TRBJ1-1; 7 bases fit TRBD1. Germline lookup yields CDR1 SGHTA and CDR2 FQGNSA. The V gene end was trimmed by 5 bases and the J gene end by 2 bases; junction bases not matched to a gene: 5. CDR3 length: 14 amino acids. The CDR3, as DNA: TGTGCCAGCAGCCCGGACAGGCAAAACACTGAAGCTTTCTTT. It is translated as CASSPDRQNTEAFF.

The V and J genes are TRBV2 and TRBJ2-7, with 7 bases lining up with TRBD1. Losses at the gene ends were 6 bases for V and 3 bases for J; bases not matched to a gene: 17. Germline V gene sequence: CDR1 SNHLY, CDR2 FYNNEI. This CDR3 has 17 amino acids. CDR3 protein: CASRMKITGDLDYEQYF. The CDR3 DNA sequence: TGTGCCAGCAGGATGAAAATTACAGGGGACCTTGACTACGAGCAGTACTTC.

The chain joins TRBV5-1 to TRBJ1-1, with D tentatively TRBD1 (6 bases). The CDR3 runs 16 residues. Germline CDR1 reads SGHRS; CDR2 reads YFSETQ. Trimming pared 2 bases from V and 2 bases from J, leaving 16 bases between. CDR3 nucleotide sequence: TGCGCCAGCAGCTTAAAACAGGGCGGGGGTAACACTGAAGCTTTCTTT. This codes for CASSLKQGGGNTEAFF.

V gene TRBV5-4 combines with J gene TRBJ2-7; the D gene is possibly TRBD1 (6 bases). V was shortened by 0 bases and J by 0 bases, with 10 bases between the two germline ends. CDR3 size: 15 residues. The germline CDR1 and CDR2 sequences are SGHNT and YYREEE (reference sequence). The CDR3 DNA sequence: TGTGCCAGCAGCTTGGGGACAGAGAGCTCCTACGAGCAGTACTTC. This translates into CASSLGTESSYEQYF.

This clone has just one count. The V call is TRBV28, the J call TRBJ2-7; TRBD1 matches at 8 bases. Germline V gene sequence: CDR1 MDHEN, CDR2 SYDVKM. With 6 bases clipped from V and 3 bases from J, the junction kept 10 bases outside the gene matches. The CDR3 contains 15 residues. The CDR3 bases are TGTGCCAGCAGCCTACCCGGACAGGGTGACTACGAGCAGTACTTC. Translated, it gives CASSLPGQGDYEQYF.

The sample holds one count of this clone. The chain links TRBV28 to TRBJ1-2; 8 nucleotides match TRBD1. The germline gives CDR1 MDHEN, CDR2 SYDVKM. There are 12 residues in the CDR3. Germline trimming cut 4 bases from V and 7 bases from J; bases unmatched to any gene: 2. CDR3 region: CASSSGTGGYTF. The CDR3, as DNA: TGTGCCAGCAGTTCGGGGACAGGTGGCTACACCTTC.